This is a list of T cell receptor beta chains from one sample in a study of neurological immune-mediated disorders. One entry per CDR3 protein, called by TCRdb with MiXCR from the 5' RACE reads. The table includes about 60,000 distinct CDR3 sequences, about 3.2% detected once. Sequencing was carried out using PBMCs. The receptors were gathered from a woman in her sixties or seventies with multiple sclerosis. Each CDR3 is given with its conserved first and last residue. The D gene is left open where the match is weak. The size entry gives once, few, many or a size class.

.	TRBJ2-3	TRBV5-4	many	CASSLATSTDTQYF	TGTGCCAGCAGCTTGGCAACTAGCACAGATACGCAGTATTTT
TRBD1	TRBJ2-7	TRBV3-1	many	CASSQETGGLPYEQYF	TGTGCCAGCAGCCAGGAAACAGGGGGCCTTCCGTACGAGCAGTACTTC
.	TRBJ1-1	TRBV7-2	many	CASEPHPNTEAFF	TGTGCCAGCGAGCCACACCCGAACACTGAAGCTTTCTTT
TRBD1	TRBJ1-1	TRBV6-6	many	CASNRQGFTEAFF	TGTGCCAGCAATCGACAGGGCTTCACTGAAGCTTTCTTT
.	TRBJ2-1	TRBV5-1	many	CASSLDGGYNEQFF	TGCGCCAGCAGCTTGGACGGGGGCTACAATGAGCAGTTCTTC
.	TRBJ2-1	TRBV7-9	many	CASSPGRFRRDEQFF	TGTGCCAGCAGCCCAGGACGGTTCAGGCGCGATGAGCAGTTCTTC
TRBD2	TRBJ2-3	TRBV4-1	many	CASRPVAGGRRTDTQYF	TGCGCCAGCAGACCAGTAGCGGGAGGGCGGAGGACAGATACGCAGTATTTT
.	TRBJ2-7	TRBV20-1	many	CSARDGGYSVPTYEQYF	TGCAGTGCTAGAGATGGGGGGTATTCGGTTCCAACCTACGAGCAGTACTTC
.	TRBJ1-1	TRBV12-3/TRBV12-4	many	CASSLQQNTEAFF	TGTGCCAGCAGTTTGCAGCAGAACACTGAAGCTTTCTTT
.	TRBJ1-6	TRBV12-3/TRBV12-4	many	CASSGNSPLHF	TGTGCCAGCAGCGGGAATTCACCCCTCCACTTT
TRBD2	TRBJ2-1	TRBV12-3/TRBV12-4	many	CASSLIGGAGEQFF	TGTGCCAGCAGTTTAATCGGGGGGGCAGGTGAGCAGTTCTTC
TRBD2	TRBJ2-3	TRBV10-3	many	CAISDWTSGRRHTQYF	TGTGCCATCAGTGATTGGACTAGCGGGAGGCGCCATACGCAGTATTTT
.	TRBJ2-1	TRBV28	many	CASSLTRDRNEQFF	TGTGCCAGCAGCCTCACCCGCGACCGTAATGAGCAGTTCTTC
.	TRBJ1-2	TRBV18	many	CASSPSAIVDWGYTF	TGTGCCAGCTCACCATCAGCGATAGTGGATTGGGGCTACACCTTC
TRBD1	TRBJ2-3	TRBV20-1	many	CSARDRTRPSTDTQYF	TGCAGTGCTAGGGACAGGACAAGACCTAGCACAGATACGCAGTATTTT
TRBD2	TRBJ2-1	TRBV5-1	many	CASSELAGHGDEQFF	TGCGCCAGCAGCGAACTAGCGGGCCACGGCGATGAGCAGTTCTTC
.	TRBJ2-3	TRBV5-5	many	CASSLGLPGTDTQYF	TGTGCCAGCAGCTTGGGGCTACCCGGCACAGATACGCAGTATTTT
.	TRBJ1-2	TRBV3-1	many	CASKGSGGTGYTF	TGTGCCAGCAAGGGAAGCGGGGGCACTGGCTACACCTTC
.	TRBJ1-2	TRBV12-3/TRBV12-4	many	CASSLGAGRGYTF	TGTGCCAGCAGTTTAGGGGCAGGCCGGGGCTACACCTTC
.	TRBJ1-2	TRBV6-1	many	CASSEGTKGYTF	TGTGCCAGCAGTGAAGGGACAAAAGGCTACACCTTC
TRBD1	TRBJ2-2	TRBV11-2	many	CASSLGGWTGDTGELFF	TGTGCCAGCAGCTTAGGAGGATGGACAGGGGACACCGGGGAGCTGTTTTTT
TRBD1	TRBJ1-2	TRBV9	many	CASSGHRRQGAYGYTF	TGTGCCAGCAGCGGGCATCGTCGACAGGGTGCCTATGGCTACACCTTC
.	TRBJ2-5	TRBV20-1	many	CSAQKVMRGGETQYF	TGCAGTGCCCAAAAGGTGATGCGTGGGGGGGAGACCCAGTACTTC
TRBD1	TRBJ1-5	TRBV3-1	many	CASSDRGGIGQPQHF	TGTGCCAGCAGCGACAGGGGTGGTATCGGTCAGCCCCAGCATTTT
.	TRBJ2-1	TRBV20-1	many	CSAVSLSSYNEQFF	TGCAGTGCCGTTAGCCTTTCCTCCTACAATGAGCAGTTCTTC
.	TRBJ2-3	TRBV5-1	many	CASSLGPDRDTQYF	TGCGCCAGCAGCTTGGGCCCGGATCGAGATACGCAGTATTTT
TRBD2	TRBJ2-7	TRBV20-1	many	CSARSLAGAYEQYF	TGCAGTGCTAGAAGCCTAGCGGGAGCTTACGAGCAGTACTTC